Shown below are 2 T cell receptor beta chains from a single sample sequenced in a study of shared clonotypes between healthy human individuals. Some clones are missing from TCRdb's copy, which holds only in-frame ones; the method was immunoSEQ multiplex PCR. This sample has 2.3 million or so clones, with more than 85% found just once. Sequenced material: naive CD4+ T cells from PBMCs. Subset given: CD45RA+ positively selected. The receptors originated from a man aged 18 to 35 in good health. Some clones in this sample may be carry-over from other donors' samples.

The J gene is TRBJ2-4, the V gene TRBV5-1, with TRBD2 matching 16 bases. Germline loops: CDR1 SGHRS, CDR2 YFSETQ. The CDR3 is 17 amino acids. The trim removed 4 bases at V and 8 bases at J, leaving 9 bases unmatched. The CDR3 spells CASSLGLAGGPSHIQYF. The CDR3 DNA reads as TGCGCCAGCAGCCTGGGACTAGCGGGAGGGCCGAGCCACATTCAGTACTTC.

This clone was counted once. Within the sample, other DNA sequences also encode this same CDR3. CDR3 sequence reads: CASSRDRASYEQYF. In DNA, the CDR3 is TGTGCCAGCAGCCGTGACAGGGCCTCCTACGAGCAGTACTTC. V is TRBV7-9 and J is TRBJ2-7, with 7 bases that match TRBD1. Looked up from germline, CDR1 is SEHNR and CDR2 is FQNEAQ (reference sequence). This CDR3 comprises 14 residues. The V gene end was trimmed by 5 bases and the J gene end by 0 bases; junction bases not matched to a gene: 4.